This T cell receptor beta chain was sequenced during a study of technical replicates of blood from a few donors. Here immunoSEQ multiplex PCR was the method, and the copy in TCRdb shows in-frame clones only, minus some. The data contain 70,000 or so clones, 91% of them singletons. V gave up 2 bases and J gave up 4 bases; unmatched junction bases: 4. Germline values: CDR1 MDHEN, CDR2 SYDVKM. The CDR3 sequence is 15 residues long. Specimen: T cells isolated from PBMCs. This clonotype was sampled from a human donor in good health. Some clones in this sample may be carry-over from other donors' samples. The rearrangement links TRBV28 to TRBJ2-3, with 9 nucleotides matching TRBD2. CDR3 amino acids: CASSLAGGPPDTQYF. DNA for the CDR3: TGTGCCAGCAGTTTAGCGGGAGGGCCTCCAGATACGCAGTATTTT.